These T cell receptor beta chains were read from a single sample in a study of T-cell reconstitution after alpha-beta-depleted transplantation in children. MiXCR, applied by TCRdb to the PCR reads, yields one record per CDR3 protein. The sample lists over 150,000 distinct CDR3 sequences; roughly 11% were seen once. Material: PBMCs, obtained before TCRalphabeta/CD19-depleted stem cell transplant. Receptors were obtained from a boy between 2 and 10 years old with acute myeloid leukemia, due to receive a stem cell transplant. Each CDR3 is given with its conserved first and last residue. D genes are given only for firm matches. Where a row states a size, it is once, few, many or the class of an expanded clone; other rows omit it.

CDR3 length,J gene,D gene,clone size,V gene,CDR3 protein,CDR3 DNA
15,TRBJ1-3,.,few,TRBV7-2,CASSLAGYSGNTIYF,TGTGCCAGCAGCTTAGCAGGGTACTCTGGAAACACCATATATTTT
14,TRBJ2-1,.,medium-sized,TRBV20-1,CSAPLRSYYNEQFF,TGCAGTGCCCCGTTAAGATCCTACTACAATGAGCAGTTCTTC
13,TRBJ2-3,.,many,TRBV5-5,CASLSDGTDTQYF,TGTGCCAGCTTATCGGACGGCACAGATACGCAGTATTTT
14,TRBJ1-6,.,many,TRBV12-3/TRBV12-4,CASSLREDNSPLHF,TGTGCCAGCAGTTTAAGGGAGGATAATTCACCCCTCCACTTT
14,TRBJ2-2,.,many,TRBV20-1,CSASGVRNTGELFF,TGCAGTGCTAGTGGGGTTCGGAACACCGGGGAGCTGTTTTTT
17,TRBJ2-2,.,many,TRBV7-8,CASSLLDLGRDSGELFF,TGTGCCAGTTCCCTCCTTGACCTAGGAAGAGACAGCGGGGAGCTGTTTTTT
15,TRBJ2-1,TRBD2,once,TRBV18,CASSPPSGSSDEQFF,TGTGCCAGCTCACCACCCAGCGGGAGTTCCGATGAGCAGTTCTTC
15,TRBJ2-1,.,few,TRBV3-1,CASSREVLSYNEQFF,TGTGCCAGCAGCCGGGAGGTCCTCTCCTACAATGAGCAGTTCTTC
14,TRBJ1-1,.,many,TRBV6-1,CASTYAFPGTEAFF,TGTGCCAGCACCTACGCATTTCCGGGCACTGAAGCTTTCTTT
18,TRBJ2-1,.,.,TRBV14,CASSLRWGPGPNRNEQFF,TGTGCCAGCAGCCTTAGGTGGGGGCCGGGACCCAACCGGAATGAGCAGTTCTTC
13,TRBJ1-4,.,many,TRBV2,CASKQGINEKLFF,TGTGCCAGCAAACAGGGAATTAATGAAAAACTGTTTTTT
11,TRBJ2-3,.,many,TRBV15,CATSPPDTQYF,TGTGCCACCAGCCCACCGGATACGCAGTATTTT
14,TRBJ1-1,.,.,TRBV12-3/TRBV12-4,CASSLVTGNTEAFF,TGTGCCAGCAGTTTGGTAACAGGGAATACTGAAGCTTTCTTT
14,TRBJ2-5,.,many,TRBV4-1,CASSQDSPVGTQYF,TGCGCCAGCAGCCAAGATTCCCCGGTGGGGACCCAGTACTTC
17,TRBJ2-1,TRBD2,.,TRBV5-6,CASSGGLAGDSYNEQFF,TGTGCCAGCAGCGGGGGACTAGCGGGGGACTCCTACAATGAGCAGTTCTTC
13,TRBJ1-6,.,many,TRBV15,CATSRIGNSPLHF,TGTGCCACCAGCAGGATTGGGAATTCACCCCTCCACTTT
13,TRBJ1-4,TRBD1,many,TRBV7-9,CASSGQGIEKLFF,TGTGCCAGCAGCGGACAGGGGATTGAAAAACTGTTTTTT
13,TRBJ2-7,.,many,TRBV29-1,CSVEGSPRDEQYF,TGCAGCGTTGAGGGTTCACCCAGGGACGAGCAGTACTTC
15,TRBJ2-7,.,many,TRBV4-1,CASSQVHYGTYEQYF,TGCGCCAGCAGCCAAGTACACTATGGGACCTACGAGCAGTACTTC
13,TRBJ2-1,TRBD2,many,TRBV5-1,CASSPILGGEQFF,TGCGCCAGCAGCCCGATACTGGGGGGGGAGCAGTTCTTC
13,TRBJ2-1,.,many,TRBV7-7,CASSLNQHNEQFF,TGTGCTAGCAGCTTAAACCAACACAATGAGCAGTTCTTC
15,TRBJ1-2,.,many,TRBV7-2,CASSLAGAAHYGYTF,TGTGCCAGCAGCTTAGCGGGGGCAGCCCACTATGGCTACACCTTC
15,TRBJ1-1,.,many,TRBV19,CASSPGPIMNTEAFF,TGTGCCAGTAGCCCGGGACCGATTATGAACACTGAAGCTTTCTTT
12,TRBJ1-2,.,many,TRBV5-1,CASSIPYYGYTF,TGCGCCAGCAGCATCCCTTACTATGGCTACACCTTC
15,TRBJ2-7,TRBD1,many,TRBV5-5,CASSTRDRANYEQYF,TGTGCCAGCAGCACCCGGGACAGGGCCAACTACGAGCAGTACTTC
16,TRBJ1-2,TRBD1,many,TRBV20-1,CSARDINRGINYGYTF,TGCAGTGCTAGAGATATTAACAGGGGAATTAATTATGGCTACACCTTC
15,TRBJ2-1,.,.,TRBV4-2,CASSQDLTEYNEQFF,TGTGCCAGCAGCCAAGATCTAACGGAATACAATGAGCAGTTCTTC
13,TRBJ2-5,TRBD1,many,TRBV20-1,CSAPGTAQETQYF,TGCAGTGCGCCCGGGACAGCCCAAGAGACCCAGTACTTC
13,TRBJ2-7,.,many,TRBV21-1,CASSKKDTYEQYF,TGTGCCAGCAGCAAAAAAGACACCTACGAGCAGTACTTC
12,TRBJ2-3,.,once,TRBV30,CAWNEGADTQYF,TGTGCCTGGAACGAGGGGGCAGATACGCAGTATTTT
17,TRBJ2-3,TRBD2,many,TRBV15,CATSRDLAGGPPDTQYF,TGTGCCACCAGCAGAGATCTGGCGGGGGGGCCTCCAGATACGCAGTATTTT
13,TRBJ2-1,.,many,TRBV7-2,CASSSGTPGEQFF,TGTGCCAGCAGCTCCGGGACCCCGGGGGAGCAGTTCTTC
13,TRBJ2-3,.,many,TRBV12-3/TRBV12-4,CASSRDGTDTQYF,TGTGCCAGCAGCAGGGACGGGACAGATACGCAGTATTTT
14,TRBJ2-5,.,many,TRBV5-4,CASSLERAPETQYF,TGTGCCAGCAGCTTGGAACGGGCGCCAGAGACCCAGTACTTC
14,TRBJ2-4,.,many,TRBV20-1,CSARDPWGKNIQYF,TGCAGTGCTAGAGATCCTTGGGGCAAAAACATTCAGTACTTC
12,TRBJ2-3,TRBD1,many,TRBV27,CASSRGRDTQYF,TGTGCCAGCTCGAGGGGGCGAGATACGCAGTATTTT
14,TRBJ2-1,.,many,TRBV27,CASSSDTLYVEQFF,TGTGCCAGCAGTTCGGACACCCTGTACGTGGAGCAGTTCTTC
13,TRBJ1-5,TRBD1,many,TRBV12-3/TRBV12-4,CASSSQQGFPQHF,TGTGCCAGCAGTTCACAACAGGGGTTCCCCCAGCATTTT
17,TRBJ1-6,.,many,TRBV3-1,CASSLYSAPRGNSPLHF,TGTGCCAGCAGCCTTTACTCTGCTCCGAGGGGGAATTCACCCCTCCACTTT
18,TRBJ2-1,.,many,TRBV29-1,CSVETGWADLVVPNEQFF,TGCAGCGTTGAGACGGGGTGGGCGGACCTAGTCGTCCCCAATGAGCAGTTCTTC
13,TRBJ2-1,TRBD1,many,TRBV7-6,CASSLTGGSEQFF,TGTGCCAGCAGTCTCACAGGGGGAAGTGAGCAGTTCTTC
13,TRBJ2-1,.,many,TRBV10-2,CASSSGWGNEQFF,TGCGCCAGCTCTTCGGGCTGGGGCAATGAGCAGTTCTTC
15,TRBJ2-1,TRBD1,many,TRBV7-2,CASSLEGQGYNEQFF,TGTGCCAGCAGCTTAGAAGGACAGGGTTACAATGAGCAGTTCTTC
12,TRBJ2-3,.,many,TRBV6-5,CAATGFADTQYF,TGTGCCGCGACGGGATTCGCAGATACGCAGTATTTT
14,TRBJ1-1,.,many,TRBV11-2,CASSLLVQGREAFF,TGTGCCAGCAGCTTACTTGTGCAGGGCCGGGAAGCTTTCTTT
15,TRBJ1-2,.,many,TRBV7-2,CASSLAQGLRYGYTF,TGTGCCAGCAGCTTAGCGCAGGGACTCCGGTATGGCTACACCTTC
17,TRBJ1-5,.,.,TRBV4-1,CASSQVFGPYSNQPQHF,TGCGCCAGCAGCCAAGTTTTCGGACCCTATAGCAATCAGCCCCAGCATTTT
15,TRBJ2-3,TRBD1,many,TRBV27,CASRSGTGPPDTQYF,TGTGCCAGCCGCTCCGGGACAGGACCTCCGGATACGCAGTATTTT
15,TRBJ2-1,TRBD2,many,TRBV11-2,CASSRLAGSYNEQFF,TGTGCCAGCAGTCGACTAGCGGGGTCCTACAATGAGCAGTTCTTC
15,TRBJ1-3,TRBD1,many,TRBV7-9,CASSTRQGVGNTIYF,TGTGCCAGCAGCACACGACAGGGTGTTGGAAACACCATATATTTT